This TCR beta chain was recorded in a study of radiotherapy plus CTLA-4 blockade in lung cancer. V lost 0 bases, J lost 4 bases, and 13 bases lay in between. This CDR3 comprises 15 residues. CDR1 is SGDLS, CDR2 YYNGEE, per germline. Profiled with immunoSEQ multiplex PCR; TCRdb holds only in-frame clones, not every one. The sample has tens of thousands of clones; roughly two thirds are singletons. The chain couples TRBV9 to TRBJ1-1; possibly TRBD1 for D (5 bases). Sample: peripheral blood, taken from a patient treated with radiotherapy plus ipilimumab. This TCR was sampled from a human donor with non-small cell lung cancer who had stable disease on radiotherapy plus ipilimumab. CDR3 nucleotides: TGTGCCAGCAGCGTAGGGGGCGCATTGGGCACTGAAGCTTTCTTT. It codes for CASSVGGALGTEAFF.